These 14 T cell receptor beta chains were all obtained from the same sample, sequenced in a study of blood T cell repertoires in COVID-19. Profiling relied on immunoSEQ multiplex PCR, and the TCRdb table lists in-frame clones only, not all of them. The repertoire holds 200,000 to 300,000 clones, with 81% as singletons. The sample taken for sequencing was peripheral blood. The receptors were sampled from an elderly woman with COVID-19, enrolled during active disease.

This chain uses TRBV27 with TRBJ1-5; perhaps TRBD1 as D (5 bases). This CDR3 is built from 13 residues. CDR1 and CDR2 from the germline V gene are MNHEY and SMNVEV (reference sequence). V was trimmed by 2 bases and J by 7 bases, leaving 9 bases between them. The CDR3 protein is CASSLRGRQPQHF. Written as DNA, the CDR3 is TGTGCCAGCAGTTTACGGGGGAGGCAGCCCCAGCATTTT.

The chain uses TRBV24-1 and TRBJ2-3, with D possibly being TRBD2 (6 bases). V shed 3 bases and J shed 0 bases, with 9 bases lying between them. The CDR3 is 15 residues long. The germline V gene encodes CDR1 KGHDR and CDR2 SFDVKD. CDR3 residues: CATSDTRGSTDTQYF. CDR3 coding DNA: TGTGCCACCAGTGATACGCGGGGAAGCACAGATACGCAGTATTTT.

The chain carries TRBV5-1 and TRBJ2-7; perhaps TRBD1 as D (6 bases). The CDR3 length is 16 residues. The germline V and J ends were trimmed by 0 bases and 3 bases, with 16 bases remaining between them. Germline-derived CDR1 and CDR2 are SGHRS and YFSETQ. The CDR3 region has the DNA TGCGCCAGCAGCTTGGGTGGGGCCCAGGGGATCTACGAGCAGTACTTC. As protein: CASSLGGAQGIYEQYF. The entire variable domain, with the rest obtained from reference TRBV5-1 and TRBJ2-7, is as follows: KAGVTQTPRYLIKTRGQQVTLSCSPISGHRSVSWYQQTPGQGLQFLFEYFSETQRNKGNFPGRFSGRQFSNSRSEMNVSTLELGDSALYLCASSLGGAQGIYEQYFGPGTRLTVT.

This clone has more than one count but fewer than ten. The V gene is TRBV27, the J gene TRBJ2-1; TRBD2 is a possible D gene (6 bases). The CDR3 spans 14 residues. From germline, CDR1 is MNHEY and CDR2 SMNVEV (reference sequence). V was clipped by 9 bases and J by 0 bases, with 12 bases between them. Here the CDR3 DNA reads TGTGCCAGTCGTTTGGGGGGCTCCTACAATGAGCAGTTCTTC. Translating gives CASRLGGSYNEQFF.

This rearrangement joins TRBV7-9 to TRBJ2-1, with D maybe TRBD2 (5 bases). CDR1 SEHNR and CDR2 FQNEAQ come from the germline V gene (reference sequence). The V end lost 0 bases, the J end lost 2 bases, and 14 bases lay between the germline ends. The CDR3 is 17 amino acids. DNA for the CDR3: TGTGCCAGCAGCTTAGCTTGGGAAAAGAGGGCCTACAATGAGCAGTTCTTC. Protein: CASSLAWEKRAYNEQFF.

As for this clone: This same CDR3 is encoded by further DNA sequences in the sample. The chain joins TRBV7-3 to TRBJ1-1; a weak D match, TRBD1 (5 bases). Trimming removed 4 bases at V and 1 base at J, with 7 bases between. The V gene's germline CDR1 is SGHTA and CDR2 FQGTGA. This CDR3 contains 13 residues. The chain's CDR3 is CASSSGQNTEAFF. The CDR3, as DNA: TGTGCCAGCAGCTCCGGACAGAACACTGAAGCTTTCTTT.

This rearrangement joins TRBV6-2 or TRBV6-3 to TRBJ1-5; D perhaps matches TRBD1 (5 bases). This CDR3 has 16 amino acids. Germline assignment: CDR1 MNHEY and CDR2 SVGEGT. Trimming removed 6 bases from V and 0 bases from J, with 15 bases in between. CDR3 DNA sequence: TGTGCCAGCAGCCCCGGGACTCTAAATAGCAATCAGCCCCAGCATTTT. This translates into CASSPGTLNSNQPQHF.

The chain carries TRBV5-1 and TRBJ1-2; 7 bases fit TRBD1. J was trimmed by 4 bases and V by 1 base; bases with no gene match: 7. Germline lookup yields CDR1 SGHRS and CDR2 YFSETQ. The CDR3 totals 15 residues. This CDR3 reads CASSLQGDFLYGYTF. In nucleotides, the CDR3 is TGCGCCAGCAGCTTGCAGGGGGACTTCCTCTATGGCTACACCTTC.

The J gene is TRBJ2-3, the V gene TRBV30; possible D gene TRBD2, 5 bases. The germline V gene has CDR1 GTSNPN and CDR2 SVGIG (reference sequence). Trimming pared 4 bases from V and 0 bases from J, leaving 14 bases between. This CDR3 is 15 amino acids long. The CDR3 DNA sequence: TGTGCCTGGATTTCGGGATCTACGAGCACAGATACGCAGTATTTT. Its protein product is CAWISGSTSTDTQYF.

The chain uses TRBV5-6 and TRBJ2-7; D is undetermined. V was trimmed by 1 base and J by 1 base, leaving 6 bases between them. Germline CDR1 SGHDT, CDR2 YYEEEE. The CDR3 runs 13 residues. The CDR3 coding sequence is TGTGCCAGCAGCTTGTCGGAGTCCTACGAGCAGTACTTC. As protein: CASSLSESYEQYF.

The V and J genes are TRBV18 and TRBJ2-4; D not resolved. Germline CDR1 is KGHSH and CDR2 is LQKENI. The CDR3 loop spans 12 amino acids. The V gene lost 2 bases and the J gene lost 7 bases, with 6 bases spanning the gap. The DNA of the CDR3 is TGTGCCAGCTCACCAGACGGGAACATTCAGTACTTC. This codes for CASSPDGNIQYF.

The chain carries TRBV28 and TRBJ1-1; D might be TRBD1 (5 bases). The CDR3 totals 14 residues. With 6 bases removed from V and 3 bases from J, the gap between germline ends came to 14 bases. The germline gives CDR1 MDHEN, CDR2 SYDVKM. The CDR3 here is CASRPGGEDTEAFF. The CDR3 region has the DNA TGTGCCAGCAGACCTGGGGGGGAGGACACTGAAGCTTTCTTT.

CDR3 nucleotides: TGTGCCACCAGCAGAGGAACTAGCGGGAGTCGCTTGGGCACAGATACGCAGTATTTT. This sequence encodes CATSRGTSGSRLGTDTQYF. This chain links TRBV15 with TRBJ2-3, with 11 positions matching TRBD2. J gave up 1 base and V 1 base, and 10 bases lay outside the gene matches. Germline V gene data show CDR1 as LNHNV and CDR2 as YYDKDF (reference sequence). The CDR3 covers 19 residues.

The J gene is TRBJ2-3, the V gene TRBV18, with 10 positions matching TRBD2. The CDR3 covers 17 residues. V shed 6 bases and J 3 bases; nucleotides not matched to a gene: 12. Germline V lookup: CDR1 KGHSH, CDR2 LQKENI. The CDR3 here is CASSQGLAVLGTDTQYF. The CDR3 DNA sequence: TGTGCCAGCTCCCAAGGACTAGCGGTCCTTGGGACAGATACGCAGTATTTT.